The clone carrying this T cell receptor beta chain was seen repeatedly, ten times or more. Antigen: not known. The sample is drawn from a study of metastatic and nonmetastatic thyroid tumors. Study as a whole: The comparison covered peripheral blood and tumor or nodule tissue in malignant and benign thyroid patients. Regarding the study as a whole: It was reported that TCR beta diversity was significantly higher in malignant thyroid tumors than benign nodules, in blood and tumor.

None of the patients had undergone any treatment ahead of thyroid surgery. TCRdb re-called the PCR reads via MiXCR. Found here are roughly 30,000 clones, around a quarter of them singletons; the top ten hold approximately 14%. Germline V gene lookup returns CDR1 SGHAT and CDR2 FQNNGV. CDR3 length: 15 residues. Trimming pared 6 bases from V and 6 bases from J, leaving 21 bases between. The V and J genes are TRBV11-2 and TRBJ2-7; weak D call: TRBD2 (6 bases). The sample comprised blood. The sequence was obtained from a female donor with papillary thyroid cancer or a benign thyroid nodule (not recorded which). Some clones in this sample may be carry-over from other donors' samples. The DNA of the CDR3 is TGTGCCAGCAGTACCCCGGGGACGGGAGTCATCGAGCAGTACTTC. Amino acid sequence: CASSTPGTGVIEQYF.